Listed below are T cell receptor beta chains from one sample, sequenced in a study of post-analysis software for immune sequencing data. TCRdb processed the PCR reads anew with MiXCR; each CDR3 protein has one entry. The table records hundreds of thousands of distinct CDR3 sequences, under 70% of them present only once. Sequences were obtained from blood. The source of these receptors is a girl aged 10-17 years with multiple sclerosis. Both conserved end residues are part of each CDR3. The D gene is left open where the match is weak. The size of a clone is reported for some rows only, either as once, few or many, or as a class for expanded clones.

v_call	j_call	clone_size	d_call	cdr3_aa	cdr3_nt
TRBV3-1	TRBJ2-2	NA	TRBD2	CASSRSGRRAGATGELFF	TGTGCCAGCAGCCGCTCCGGCCGGCGAGCGGGAGCCACCGGGGAGCTGTTTTTT
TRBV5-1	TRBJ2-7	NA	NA	CASSLGSHSSYEQYF	TGCGCCAGCAGCTTGGGCAGCCACTCATCCTACGAGCAGTACTTC
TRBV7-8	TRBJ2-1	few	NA	CASSLVVRGSYNEQFF	TGTGCCAGCAGCTTAGTAGTGCGGGGCTCCTACAATGAGCAGTTCTTC
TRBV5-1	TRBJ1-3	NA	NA	CASSLRSMSSGNTIYF	TGCGCCAGCAGCTTGCGGTCGATGAGCTCTGGAAACACCATATATTTT
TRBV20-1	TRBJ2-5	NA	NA	CSARDRGVQETQYF	TGCAGTGCTAGAGATAGAGGGGTCCAAGAGACCCAGTACTTC
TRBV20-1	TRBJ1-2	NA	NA	CSASGQTTF	TGCAGTGCTAGTGGTCAAACCACCTTC
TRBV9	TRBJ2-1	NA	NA	CASSVGDKSYNEQFF	TGTGCCAGCAGCGTGGGGGACAAGTCCTACAATGAGCAGTTCTTC
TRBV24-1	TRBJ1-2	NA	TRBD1	CATSDSRTGRYGYTF	TGTGCCACCAGTGATTCCCGGACAGGCAGATATGGCTACACCTTC
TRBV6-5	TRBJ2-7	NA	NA	CASSYSRGGTYERYF	TGTGCCAGCAGTTACAGCAGGGGCGGGACCTACGAGCGGTACTTC
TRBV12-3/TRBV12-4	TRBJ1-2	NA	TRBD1	CASRDRGVGGYTF	TGTGCCAGCAGGGACAGGGGCGTTGGTGGCTACACCTTC
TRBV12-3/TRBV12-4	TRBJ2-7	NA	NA	CASSLVEGSEQYF	TGTGCCAGCAGTTTAGTCGAGGGGAGCGAGCAGTACTTC
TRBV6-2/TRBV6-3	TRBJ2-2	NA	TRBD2	CASKGTSGYTGELFF	TGTGCCAGCAAGGGGACTAGCGGCTACACCGGGGAGCTGTTTTTT
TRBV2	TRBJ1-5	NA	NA	CASSEDGSNQPQHF	TGTGCCAGCAGTGAAGACGGTAGCAATCAGCCCCAGCATTTT
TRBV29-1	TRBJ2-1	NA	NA	CSVSGPNEQFF	TGCAGCGTGTCTGGCCCCAATGAGCAGTTCTTC
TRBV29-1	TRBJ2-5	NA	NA	CSVKGGGRETQYF	TGCAGCGTTAAGGGTGGGGGACGGGAGACCCAGTACTTC
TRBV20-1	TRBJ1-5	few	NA	CSARDRSSDQPQHF	TGCAGTGCTAGAGATAGAAGCTCGGACCAGCCCCAGCATTTT
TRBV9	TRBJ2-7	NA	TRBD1	CASSVDTGETYEQYF	TGTGCCAGCAGCGTAGATACAGGGGAGACCTACGAGCAGTACTTC
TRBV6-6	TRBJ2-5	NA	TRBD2	CASRPGTSINFLETQYF	TGTGCCAGCAGACCAGGGACTAGTATTAACTTTTTGGAGACCCAGTACTTC
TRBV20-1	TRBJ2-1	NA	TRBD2	CSARDTGGSYNEQFF	TGCAGTGCTAGAGATACGGGAGGCTCCTACAATGAGCAGTTCTTC
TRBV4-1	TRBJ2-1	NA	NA	CTSSQEGARPLYNEQFF	TGCACCAGCAGCCAAGAGGGTGCTAGACCTCTATACAATGAGCAGTTCTTC
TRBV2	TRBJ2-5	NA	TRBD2	CASSETLAGRGEQYF	TGTGCCAGCAGCGAGACGCTAGCGGGACGCGGGGAGCAGTACTTC
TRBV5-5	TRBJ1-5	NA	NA	CASSLLGAVGNQPQHF	TGTGCCAGCAGCTTGTTGGGGGCGGTTGGCAATCAGCCCCAGCATTTT
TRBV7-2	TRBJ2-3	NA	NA	CASGLASSRTDTQYF	TGTGCCAGCGGCTTAGCAAGTAGTCGCACAGATACGCAGTATTTT
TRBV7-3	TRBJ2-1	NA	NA	CASSHPGVVNEQFF	TGTGCCAGCAGCCACCCCGGTGTGGTCAATGAGCAGTTCTTC
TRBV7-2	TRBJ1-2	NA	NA	CASSFDRITNGYTF	TGTGCCAGCAGCTTCGACAGAATTACAAATGGCTACACCTTC
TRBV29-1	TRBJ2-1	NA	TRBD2	CSVDQAAPGGEQFF	TGCAGCGTTGACCAAGCGGCTCCGGGGGGTGAGCAGTTCTTC
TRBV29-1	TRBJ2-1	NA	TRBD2	CSADDGTSGTNEQFF	TGCAGCGCCGACGACGGGACTAGCGGAACCAATGAGCAGTTCTTC
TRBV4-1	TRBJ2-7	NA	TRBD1	CASSPGDRVGEQYF	TGCGCCAGCAGCCCAGGGGACAGGGTGGGGGAGCAGTACTTC
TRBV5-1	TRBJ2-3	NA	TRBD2	CASSSRLAGGVDTQYF	TGCGCCAGCAGCTCCCGACTAGCGGGAGGGGTAGATACGCAGTATTTT
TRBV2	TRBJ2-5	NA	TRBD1	CASSDPGQGLETQYF	TGTGCCAGCAGCGATCCGGGACAGGGCCTAGAGACCCAGTACTTC
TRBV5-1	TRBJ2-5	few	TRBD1	CASSFRTGGTETQYF	TGCGCCAGCAGCTTTCGGACAGGGGGTACGGAGACCCAGTACTTC
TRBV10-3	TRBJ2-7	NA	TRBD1	CAISESPTGTYEQYF	TGTGCCATCAGTGAGTCCCCGACAGGGACCTACGAGCAGTACTTC
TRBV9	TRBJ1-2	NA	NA	CASSVGTDVGYTF	TGTGCCAGCAGCGTAGGGACAGATGTTGGCTACACCTTC
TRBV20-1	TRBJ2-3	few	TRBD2	CSARDLAGSTDTQYF	TGCAGTGCTAGAGATCTAGCGGGGAGCACAGATACGCAGTATTTT
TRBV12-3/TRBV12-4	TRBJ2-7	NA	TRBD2	CASSSLSGRDSYEQYF	TGTGCCAGCAGTTCTCTTAGCGGGAGGGATTCCTACGAGCAGTACTTC
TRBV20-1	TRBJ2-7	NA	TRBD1	CSARATRDRVSYEQYF	TGCAGTGCTAGAGCAACCCGGGACAGAGTCTCCTACGAGCAGTACTTC
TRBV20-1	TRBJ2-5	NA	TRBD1	CSAHHRTGQETQYF	TGCAGTGCTCATCACCGGACAGGACAAGAGACCCAGTACTTC
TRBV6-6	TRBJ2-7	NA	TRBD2	CASRREGPYEQYF	TGTGCCAGTAGACGGGAGGGTCCCTACGAGCAGTACTTC
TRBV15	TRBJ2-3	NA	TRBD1	CATSGRGMADAQYF	TGTGCCACCAGCGGCAGGGGGATGGCAGATGCGCAGTATTTT
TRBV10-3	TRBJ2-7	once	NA	CAISERGNYEQYF	TGTGCCATCAGTGAACGGGGGAACTACGAGCAGTACTTC
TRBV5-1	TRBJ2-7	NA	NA	CASSLLATGNFGYEQYF	TGCGCCAGCAGCTTGCTCGCGACGGGCAACTTCGGATACGAGCAGTACTTC
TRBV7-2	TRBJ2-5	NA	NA	CASSLFPAGLMEETQYF	TGTGCCAGCAGCTTGTTCCCTGCAGGATTAATGGAGGAGACCCAGTACTTC
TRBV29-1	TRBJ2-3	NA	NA	CSAIDQYKADTQYF	TGCAGCGCTATAGACCAATATAAAGCAGATACGCAGTATTTT
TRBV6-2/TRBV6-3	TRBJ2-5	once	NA	CASSYSITGVWETQYF	TGTGCCAGCAGTTACTCGATCACAGGAGTGTGGGAGACCCAGTACTTC
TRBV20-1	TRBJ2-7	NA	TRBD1	CSARRQGDEQYF	TGCAGTGCTAGAAGACAGGGGGACGAGCAGTACTTC
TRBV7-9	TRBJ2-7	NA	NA	CASSLAGPQLLLVHEQYF	TGTGCCAGCAGCTTAGCTGGCCCCCAATTGCTCCTCGTCCACGAGCAGTACTTC
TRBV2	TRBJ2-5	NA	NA	CASSWRQHQETQYF	TGTGCCAGCAGTTGGCGACAGCACCAAGAGACCCAGTACTTC
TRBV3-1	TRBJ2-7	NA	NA	CASSPHRGAAGSISYEQYF	TGTGCCAGCAGCCCACACAGGGGAGCAGCGGGATCAATCTCCTACGAGCAGTACTTC